This T cell receptor beta chain was captured by sequencing in a study of blood T cell repertoires in COVID-19. In germline, CDR1 is LGHDT, CDR2 YNNKEL (reference sequence). The CDR3 covers 18 residues. The J segment lost 1 base and the V segment lost 2 bases, leaving 6 bases of the junction unmatched. Participants' own reports of clinical history determined their cohort assignment. The recovered donors of Cohort 3 showed two negative PCRs, clearance, or symptom resolution. As processed by the authors: From reference gene primer amplification, estimates of nucleated cell counts were derived. The table came from immunoSEQ multiplex PCR; TCRdb's copy has only in-frame clones and leaves some out. The DNA gave D and trimming, while V, J and clone size come from that table. Here the sample spans around 200,000 clones, about four fifths being singletons.

The sample consisted of PBMCs or T cells enriched from blood (not recorded which). The chain couples TRBV3-1 (or the pseudogene TRBV3-2) to TRBJ2-6, with 9 bases that match TRBD1. The source of this sequence is a woman aged 25-40 years who had recovered from COVID-19. In DNA, the CDR3 is TGTGCCAGCAGCCAATGGCGGACAGGGGTATCTGGGGCCAACGTCCTGACTTTC. Translation: CASSQWRTGVSGANVLTF.